The 6 T cell receptor beta chains listed next were all sequenced from one sample in a study of cytomegalovirus exposure and HLA in healthy donors. Primers for the PCR totalled 60 Vbeta and 13 Jbeta. Some clones are missing from TCRdb's copy, which holds only in-frame ones; the method was immunoSEQ multiplex PCR. Here the sample spans about 89,000 clones, around 85% being singletons. The specimen sequenced was PBMCs. These receptors were taken from a man aged 40-50 years in good health and CMV-seropositive.

Details on this clone: One end of the junction varies from germline; a read error may be responsible. The chain is built from TRBV3-1 (or the pseudogene TRBV3-2) and TRBJ1-2; D is unresolved. Germline-derived CDR1 and CDR2 are LGHDT and YNNKEL (reference sequence). The CDR3 is 8 residues long. CDR3 region: CASSHRWF. The CDR3 coding sequence is TGTGCCAGCAGCCATCGGTGGTTC.

The chain links TRBV9 to TRBJ1-6; TRBD1 matches at 11 bases. Germline V gene data show CDR1 as SGDLS and CDR2 as YYNGEE. V trimming: 4 bases; J trimming: 9 bases; junction bases outside the gene matches: 9. The CDR3 loop spans 16 amino acids. In DNA, the CDR3 is TGTGCCAGCAGCCCCAGTAAGGGACAGGGGGGTTCACCCCTCCACTTT. Its protein product is CASSPSKGQGGSPLHF.

This clone was detected only a few times. The gene calls are TRBV21-1 and TRBJ1-1; the table's D call, TRBD1, was not checked against the DNA. TRBV21-1 is an annotated pseudogene. The CDR3 is 11 residues long. The CDR3 sequence is CASSKEGEAFF. In DNA form, the CDR3 reads TGTGCCAGCAGCAAAGAGGGGGAAGCTTTCTTT.

The count of this clone is one. This chain uses TRBV18 with TRBJ1-4; D remains ambiguous. The V gene's germline CDR1 is KGHSH and CDR2 LQKENI. The CDR3 runs 17 residues. Trimming cost V 6 bases and J 0 bases, with 17 bases left between them. The CDR3 coding sequence is TGTGCCAGCTCTCCTGTCTCGACTATTGCAACTAATGAAAAACTGTTTTTT. This translates into CASSPVSTIATNEKLFF. Variable domain in full (rest from reference TRBV18 and TRBJ1-4): NAGVMQNPRHLVRRRGQEARLRCSPMKGHSHVYWYRQLPEEGLKFMVYLQKENIIDESGMPKERFSAEFPKEGPSILRIQQVVRGDSAAYFCASSPVSTIATNEKLFFGSGTQLSVL.

This chain links TRBV18 with TRBJ1-4, with D possibly being TRBD1 (6 bases). Per the germline V gene, CDR1 is KGHSH and CDR2 is LQKENI. This CDR3 is built from 16 residues. Trimming stripped 3 bases from V and 0 bases from J, with 11 bases between. The DNA of the CDR3 is TGTGCCAGCTCACCTTTGCCAGGGGCAACTAATGAAAAACTGTTTTTT. This sequence encodes CASSPLPGATNEKLFF.

The chain has TRBV7-2 and TRBJ2-3; TRBD1 matches 9 bases. J was trimmed by 6 bases and V by 3 bases; bases with no gene match: 4. The germline CDR1 and CDR2 sequences are SGHTA and FQGNSA. The CDR3 contains 14 residues. For the CDR3, the DNA is TGTGCCAGCAGCTTGGGACAGGGAGTGGATACGCAGTATTTT. Its protein product is CASSLGQGVDTQYF. The variable domain in full, completed from reference TRBV7-2 and TRBJ2-3, reads GAGVSQSPSNKVTEKGKDVELRCDPISGHTALYWYRQSLGQGLEFLIYFQGNSAPDKSGLPSDRFSAERTGGSVSTLTIQRTQQEDSAVYLCASSLGQGVDTQYFGPGTRLTVL.